This T cell receptor beta chain was sequenced during a study of shared clonotypes between healthy human individuals. Overall study context: Researchers assigned three CD4 naive, three CD4 memory, two CD8 naive and one CD8 memory plate to each donor.

As defined, naive CD8 cells were CD45RO-negative and positively selected for CCR7, with terminally differentiated effector memory CD45RA+ cells excluded. The CDR3 consists of 14 residues. V dropped 2 bases and J dropped 3 bases, with 11 bases sitting between them. The germline V gene encodes CDR1 MNHEY and CDR2 SMNVEV (reference sequence). Generated by immunoSEQ multiplex PCR, the TCRdb table keeps only in-frame clones and is missing some. This table has about 2.1 million clones, just over 90% appearing once. Material: naive CD8+ T cells from PBMCs. The J gene is TRBJ2-7, the V gene TRBV27, with D possibly being TRBD1 (5 bases). The receptor's source is a man aged 18 to 35 in good health. Some clones in this sample may be carry-over from other donors' samples. CDR3 bases: TGTGCCAGCAGTTTACCAGGACAAAGCTACGAGCAGTACTTC. It translates to CASSLPGQSYEQYF.